The next 12 T cell receptor beta chains were all read from a single sample in a study of OX40 agonist ivuxolimab in advanced cancers. The library was produced with the immunoSEQ multiplex PCR assay. TCRdb carries this immuneACCESS record with in-frame sequences only. Its versions omit some clonotypes, under half of them owing to an unresolved V gene in the studies checked, with the rest unexplained. The sample table shows about 72,000 clones, and 75% to 90% are seen once. The ten largest clones take up roughly 2.3% of the sample. Sequencing was performed on CD4+ or CD8+ T cells sorted from blood, taken in a trial of the OX40 agonist ivuxolimab. The receptors originated from an adult with an advanced solid tumor such as melanoma, head and neck, liver or kidney cancer.

The chain recombines TRBV19 with TRBJ2-7, with D possibly being TRBD1 or TRBD2 (5 bases each). The CDR3 totals 16 residues. V lost 3 bases and J lost 0, with 15 bases in between. The germline gives CDR1 LNHDA, CDR2 SQIVND (reference sequence). The CDR3 is CASSIDRAGTSYEQYF. In DNA form, the CDR3 reads TGTGCCAGTAGTATCGACCGTGCTGGGACCTCCTACGAGCAGTACTTC. The entire variable domain, with the rest obtained from reference TRBV19 and TRBJ2-7, is as follows: DGGITQSPKYLFRKEGQNVTLSCEQNLNHDAMYWYRQDPGQGLRLIYYSQIVNDFQKGDIAEGYSVSREKKESFPLTVTSAQKNPTAFYLCASSIDRAGTSYEQYFGPGTRLTVT.

The chain carries TRBV2 and TRBJ1-3; D is undetermined. Trimming removed 8 bases at V and 0 bases at J, with 8 bases between. Germline values: CDR1 SNHLY, CDR2 FYNNEI. The CDR3 consists of 13 residues. The CDR3 DNA is TGTGCCAGCCTCAAAGGCTCTGGAAACACCATATATTTT. Protein: CASLKGSGNTIYF.

The chain carries TRBV5-4 and TRBJ1-2, with 7 bases identical to TRBD1. Losses at the gene ends were 0 bases for V and 2 bases for J; bases not matched to a gene: 4. This CDR3 is 15 amino acids long. Looked up from germline, CDR1 is SGHNT and CDR2 is YYREEE (reference sequence). The DNA for the CDR3 is TGTGCCAGCAGCTTGGAGGGACAGCCCAACTATGGCTACACCTTC. It encodes CASSLEGQPNYGYTF.

CDR3 loop: CASSTRQGMTDTQYF. In DNA form, the CDR3 reads TGTGCCAGTAGTACCCGACAGGGGATGACAGATACGCAGTATTTT. This sequence joins TRBV19 and TRBJ2-3; 8 bases line up with TRBD1. This CDR3 comprises 15 residues. The germline CDR1 and CDR2 sequences are LNHDA and SQIVND (reference sequence). V trimming: 4 bases; J trimming: 3 bases; junction bases outside the gene matches: 6.

This clone was recorded only once. The chain recombines TRBV5-8 with TRBJ2-3; 8 bases match TRBD2. Trimming removed 5 bases from V and 0 bases from J; junction bases left unmatched: 8. CDR1 SGHTS and CDR2 YDEGEE come from the germline V gene. The CDR3 is 16 residues long. This CDR3 is CASRPRLASSTDTQYF. DNA for the CDR3: TGTGCCAGCAGACCGAGACTAGCGTCTAGCACAGATACGCAGTATTTT.

V gene TRBV19 combines with J gene TRBJ2-7; D unclear. From germline, CDR1 is LNHDA and CDR2 SQIVND (reference sequence). Trimming cost V 5 bases and J 1 base, with 9 bases left between them. There are 13 residues in the CDR3. Here the CDR3 reads CASSPVGSYEQYF. CDR3 DNA: TGTGCCAGTAGTCCGGTTGGGTCCTACGAGCAGTACTTC. Supplemented by reference TRBV19 and TRBJ2-7, the full variable domain reads DGGITQSPKYLFRKEGQNVTLSCEQNLNHDAMYWYRQDPGQGLRLIYYSQIVNDFQKGDIAEGYSVSREKKESFPLTVTSAQKNPTAFYLCASSPVGSYEQYFGPGTRLTVT.

J is TRBJ1-2 and V is TRBV15; D gene ambiguous. This CDR3 spans 12 amino acids. V was clipped by 0 bases and J by 14 bases, with 13 bases between them. Germline CDR1 LNHNV, CDR2 YYDKDF (reference sequence). The DNA of the CDR3 is TGTGCCACCAGCAGAGATCGGCAGAGCCGTACCTTC. Its translation: CATSRDRQSRTF.

V usage is TRBV30 and J usage is TRBJ2-5; a possible D gene is TRBD1 (5 bases). V lost 4 bases, J lost 5 bases, and 11 bases lay in between. Looked up from germline, CDR1 is GTSNPN and CDR2 is SVGIG (reference sequence). This CDR3 is 12 amino acids long. Written as DNA, the CDR3 is TGTGCCTGGACGTCTGGGGCTGAGACCCAGTACTTC. Its protein product is CAWTSGAETQYF.

V and J are TRBV27 and TRBJ1-2; tentative D call: TRBD1 (6 bases). The V gene's germline CDR1 is MNHEY and CDR2 SMNVEV (reference sequence). This CDR3 spans 15 amino acids. With 2 bases removed from V and 8 bases from J, the gap between germline ends came to 18 bases. The CDR3 region has the DNA TGTGCCAGCAGTTTACCCGGGACACCGGCCGAAGGCTACACCTTC. This translates into CASSLPGTPAEGYTF.

The rearrangement links TRBV7-2 to TRBJ2-5; no reliable D call. The CDR3 covers 12 residues. CDR1 is SGHTA and CDR2 is FQGNSA in the germline V gene. V was trimmed by 5 bases and J by 4 bases, leaving 8 bases between them. CDR3: CASSLPSETQYF. CDR3 nucleotides: TGTGCCAGCAGCCTCCCATCAGAGACCCAGTACTTC.

The V gene is TRBV7-9, the J gene TRBJ2-7, with D uncertain. The germline V and J ends were trimmed by 5 bases and 3 bases, with 8 bases remaining between them. CDR1 SEHNR and CDR2 FQNEAQ come from the germline V gene (reference sequence). CDR3 length: 12 amino acids. CDR3: CASSPQDYEQYF. The CDR3, as DNA: TGTGCCAGCAGCCCTCAGGACTACGAGCAGTACTTC.

This clone was detected only once. V is TRBV6-1 and J is TRBJ2-1; 10 bases line up with TRBD1. Germline CDR1 is MNHNS and CDR2 is SASEGT. The CDR3 consists of 14 residues. The junction had 7 bases not matched to a gene; V was cut back by 7 bases and J by 7 bases. In nucleotides, the CDR3 is TGTGCCAGCAAAGGGACAGGGGAAAAGAATGAGCAGTTCTTC. Amino acids: CASKGTGEKNEQFF.